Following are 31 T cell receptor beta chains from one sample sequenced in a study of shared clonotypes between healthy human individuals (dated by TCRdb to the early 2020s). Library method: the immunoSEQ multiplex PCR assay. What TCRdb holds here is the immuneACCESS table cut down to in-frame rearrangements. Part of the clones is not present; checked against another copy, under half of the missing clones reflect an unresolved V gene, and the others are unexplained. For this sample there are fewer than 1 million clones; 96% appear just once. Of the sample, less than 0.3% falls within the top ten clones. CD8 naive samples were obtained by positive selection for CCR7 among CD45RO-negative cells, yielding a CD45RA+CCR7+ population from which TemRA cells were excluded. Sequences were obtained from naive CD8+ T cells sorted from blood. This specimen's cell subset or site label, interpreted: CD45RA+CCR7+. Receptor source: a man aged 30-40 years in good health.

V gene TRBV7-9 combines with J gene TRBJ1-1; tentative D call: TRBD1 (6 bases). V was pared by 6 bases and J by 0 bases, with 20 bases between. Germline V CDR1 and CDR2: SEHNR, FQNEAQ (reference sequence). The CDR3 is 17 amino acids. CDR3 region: CASRQKDSASVNTEAFF. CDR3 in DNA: TGTGCCAGCAGACAAAAGGACAGCGCAAGCGTGAACACTGAAGCTTTCTTT. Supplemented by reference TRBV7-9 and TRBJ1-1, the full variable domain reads DTGVSQNPRHKITKRGQNVTFRCDPISEHNRLYWYRQTLGQGPEFLTYFQNEAQLEKSRLLSDRFSAERPKGSFSTLEIQRTEQGDSAMYLCASRQKDSASVNTEAFFGQGTRLTVV.

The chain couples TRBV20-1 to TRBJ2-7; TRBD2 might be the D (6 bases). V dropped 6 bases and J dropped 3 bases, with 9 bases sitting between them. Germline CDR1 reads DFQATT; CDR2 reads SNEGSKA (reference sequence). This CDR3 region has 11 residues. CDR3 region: CSAGRVYEQYF. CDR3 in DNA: TGCAGTGCCGGGAGAGTCTACGAGCAGTACTTC.

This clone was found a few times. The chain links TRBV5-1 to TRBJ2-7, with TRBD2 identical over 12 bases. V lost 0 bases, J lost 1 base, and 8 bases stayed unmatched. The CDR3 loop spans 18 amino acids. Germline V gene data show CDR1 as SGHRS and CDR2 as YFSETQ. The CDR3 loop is CASSLEGTGLAGSYEQYF. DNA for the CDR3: TGCGCCAGCAGCTTGGAAGGGACCGGACTAGCGGGATCCTACGAGCAGTACTTC.

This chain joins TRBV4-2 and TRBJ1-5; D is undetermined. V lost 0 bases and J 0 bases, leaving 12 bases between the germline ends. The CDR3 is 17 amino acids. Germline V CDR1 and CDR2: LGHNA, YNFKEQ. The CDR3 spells CASSQDAPLNSNQPQHF. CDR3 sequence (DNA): TGTGCCAGCAGCCAAGATGCCCCACTGAATAGCAATCAGCCCCAGCATTTT.

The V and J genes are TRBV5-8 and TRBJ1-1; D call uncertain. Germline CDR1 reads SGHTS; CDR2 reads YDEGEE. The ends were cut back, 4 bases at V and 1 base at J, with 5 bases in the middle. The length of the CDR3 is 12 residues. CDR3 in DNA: TGTGCCAGCAGCCGAGGGAACACTGAAGCTTTCTTT. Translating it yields CASSRGNTEAFF.

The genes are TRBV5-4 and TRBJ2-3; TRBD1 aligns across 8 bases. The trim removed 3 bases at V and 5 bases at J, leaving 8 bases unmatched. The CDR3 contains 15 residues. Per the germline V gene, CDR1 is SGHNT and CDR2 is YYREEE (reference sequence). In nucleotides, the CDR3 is TGTGCCAGCAGCTCAGAGCAGGGGGCTATAGATACGCAGTATTTT. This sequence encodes CASSSEQGAIDTQYF.

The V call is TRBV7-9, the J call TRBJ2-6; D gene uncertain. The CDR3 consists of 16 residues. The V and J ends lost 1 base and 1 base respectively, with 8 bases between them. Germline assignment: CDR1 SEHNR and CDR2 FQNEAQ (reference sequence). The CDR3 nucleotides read TGTGCCAGCAGCTTAGTCTTGGGGTCTGGGGCCAACGTCCTGACTTTC. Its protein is CASSLVLGSGANVLTF.

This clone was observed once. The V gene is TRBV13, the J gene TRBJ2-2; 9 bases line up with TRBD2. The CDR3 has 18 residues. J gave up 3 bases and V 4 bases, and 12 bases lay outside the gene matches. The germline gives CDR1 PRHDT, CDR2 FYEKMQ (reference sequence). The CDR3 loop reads CASSSHARTSADTGELFF. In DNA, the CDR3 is TGTGCCAGCAGCTCCCACGCGAGGACTAGCGCCGACACCGGGGAGCTGTTTTTT. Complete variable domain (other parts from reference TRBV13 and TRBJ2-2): AAGVIQSPRHLIKEKRETATLKCYPIPRHDTVYWYQQGPGQDPQFLISFYEKMQSDKGSIPDRFSAQQFSDYHSELNMSSLELGDSALYFCASSSHARTSADTGELFFGEGSRLTVL.

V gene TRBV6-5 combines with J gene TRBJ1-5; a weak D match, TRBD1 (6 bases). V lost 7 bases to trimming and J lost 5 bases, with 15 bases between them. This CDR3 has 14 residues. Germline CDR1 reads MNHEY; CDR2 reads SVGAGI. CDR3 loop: CASTTGLGDQPQHF. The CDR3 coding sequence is TGTGCCAGCACCACAGGGTTGGGAGATCAGCCCCAGCATTTT.

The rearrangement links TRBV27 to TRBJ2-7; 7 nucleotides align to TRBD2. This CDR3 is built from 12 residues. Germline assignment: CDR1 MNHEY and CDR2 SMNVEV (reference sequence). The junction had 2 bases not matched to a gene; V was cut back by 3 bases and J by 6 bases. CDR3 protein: CASSFAGAEQYF. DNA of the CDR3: TGTGCCAGCAGTTTCGCGGGAGCCGAGCAGTACTTC.

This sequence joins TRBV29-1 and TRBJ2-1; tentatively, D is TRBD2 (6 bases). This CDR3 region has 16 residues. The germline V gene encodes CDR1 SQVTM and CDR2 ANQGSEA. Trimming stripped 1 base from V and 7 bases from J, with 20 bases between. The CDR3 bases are TGCAGCGTTGAAGGTAGCGGACACTACGCGGGGAATGAGCAGTTCTTC. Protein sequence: CSVEGSGHYAGNEQFF.

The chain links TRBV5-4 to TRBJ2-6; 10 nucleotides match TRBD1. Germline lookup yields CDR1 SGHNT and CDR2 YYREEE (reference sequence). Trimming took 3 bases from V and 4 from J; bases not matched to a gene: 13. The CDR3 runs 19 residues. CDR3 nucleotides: TGTGCCAGCAGCTCTAAAACCGGGACAGGGGACTCCGGGGCCAACGTCCTGACTTTC. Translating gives CASSSKTGTGDSGANVLTF.

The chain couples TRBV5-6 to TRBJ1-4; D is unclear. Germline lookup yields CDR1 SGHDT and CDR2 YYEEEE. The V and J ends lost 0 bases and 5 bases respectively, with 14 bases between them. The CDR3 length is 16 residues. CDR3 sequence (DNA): TGTGCCAGCAGCTTGGATGTGGATATAGGGAATGAAAAACTGTTTTTT. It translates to CASSLDVDIGNEKLFF.

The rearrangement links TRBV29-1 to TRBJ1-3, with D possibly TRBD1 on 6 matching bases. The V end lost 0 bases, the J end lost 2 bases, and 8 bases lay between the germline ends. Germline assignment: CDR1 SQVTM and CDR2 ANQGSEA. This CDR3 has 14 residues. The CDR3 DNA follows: TGCAGCGTTGAAGACGGACAGACTGGAAACACCATATATTTT. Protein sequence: CSVEDGQTGNTIYF.

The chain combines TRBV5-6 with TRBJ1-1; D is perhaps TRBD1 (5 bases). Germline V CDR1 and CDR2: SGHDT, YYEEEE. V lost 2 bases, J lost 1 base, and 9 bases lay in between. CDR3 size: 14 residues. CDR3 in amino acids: CASSFGHPNTEAFF. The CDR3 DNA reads TGTGCCAGCAGCTTTGGACACCCGAACACTGAAGCTTTCTTT.

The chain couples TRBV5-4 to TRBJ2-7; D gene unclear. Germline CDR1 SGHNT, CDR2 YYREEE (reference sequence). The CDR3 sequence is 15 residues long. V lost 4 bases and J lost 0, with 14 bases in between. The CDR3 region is CASSPWTAGSYEQYF. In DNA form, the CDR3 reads TGTGCCAGCAGCCCGTGGACCGCCGGCTCCTACGAGCAGTACTTC.

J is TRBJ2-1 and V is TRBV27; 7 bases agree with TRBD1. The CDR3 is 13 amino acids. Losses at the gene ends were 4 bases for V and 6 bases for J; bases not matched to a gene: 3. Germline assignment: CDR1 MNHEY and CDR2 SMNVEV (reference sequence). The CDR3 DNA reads TGTGCCAGCAGTTCCGGGACAGCCAATGAGCAGTTCTTC. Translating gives CASSSGTANEQFF.

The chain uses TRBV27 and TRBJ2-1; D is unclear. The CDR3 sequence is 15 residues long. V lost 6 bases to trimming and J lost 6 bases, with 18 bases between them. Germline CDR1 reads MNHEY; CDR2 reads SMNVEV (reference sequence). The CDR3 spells CASSQFNQRGNEQFF. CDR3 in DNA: TGTGCCAGCAGCCAATTCAACCAACGAGGCAATGAGCAGTTCTTC.

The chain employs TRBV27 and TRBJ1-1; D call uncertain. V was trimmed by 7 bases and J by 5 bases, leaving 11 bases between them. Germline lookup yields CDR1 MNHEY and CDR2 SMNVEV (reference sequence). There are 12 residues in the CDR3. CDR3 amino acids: CASKRGLTEAFF. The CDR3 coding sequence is TGTGCCAGCAAGAGAGGCCTGACTGAAGCTTTCTTT.

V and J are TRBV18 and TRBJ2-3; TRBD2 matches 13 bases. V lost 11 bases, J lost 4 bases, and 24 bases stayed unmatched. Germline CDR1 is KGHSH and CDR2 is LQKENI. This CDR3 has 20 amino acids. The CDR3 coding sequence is TGTGCCTGGGGACAGGGTATTAGAGGACTAGCGGGGGAGGGCGCAGATACGCAGTATTTT. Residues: CAWGQGIRGLAGEGADTQYF.

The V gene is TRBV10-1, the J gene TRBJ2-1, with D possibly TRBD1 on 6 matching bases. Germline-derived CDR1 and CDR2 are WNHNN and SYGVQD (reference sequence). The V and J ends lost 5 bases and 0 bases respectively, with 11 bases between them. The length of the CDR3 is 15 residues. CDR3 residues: CASSLDRYSYNEQFF. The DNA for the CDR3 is TGCGCCAGCAGTTTGGACAGATACTCCTACAATGAGCAGTTCTTC.

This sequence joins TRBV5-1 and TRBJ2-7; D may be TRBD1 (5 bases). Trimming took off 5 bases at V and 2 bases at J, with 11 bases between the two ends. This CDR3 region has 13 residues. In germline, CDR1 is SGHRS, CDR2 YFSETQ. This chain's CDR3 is CASRTDLTYEQYF. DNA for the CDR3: TGCGCCAGCAGGACAGACCTTACCTACGAGCAGTACTTC.

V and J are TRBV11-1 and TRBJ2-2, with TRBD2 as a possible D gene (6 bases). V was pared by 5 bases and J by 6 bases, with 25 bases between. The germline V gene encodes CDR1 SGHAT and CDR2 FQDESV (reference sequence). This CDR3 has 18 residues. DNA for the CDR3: TGTGCCAGCAGCCCCCCGCCGTGGAGGAGGAGGGAGCCCGGGGAGCTGTTTTTT. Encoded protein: CASSPPPWRRREPGELFF.

This CDR3 reads CASRLNYYEQYF. The CDR3 DNA sequence: TGTGCCAGCAGACTGAACTACTACGAGCAGTACTTC. The chain links TRBV2 to TRBJ2-7; the D is unclear. The length of the CDR3 is 12 residues. V dropped 6 bases and J dropped 3 bases, with 9 bases sitting between them. CDR1 and CDR2 (germline): SNHLY, FYNNEI. Based on the CDR3 plus reference TRBV2 and TRBJ2-7, the full variable domain is EPEVTQTPSHQVTQMGQEVILRCVPISNHLYFYWYRQILGQKVEFLVSFYNNEISEKSEIFDDQFSVERPDGSNFTLKIRSTKLEDSAMYFCASRLNYYEQYFGPGTRLTVT.

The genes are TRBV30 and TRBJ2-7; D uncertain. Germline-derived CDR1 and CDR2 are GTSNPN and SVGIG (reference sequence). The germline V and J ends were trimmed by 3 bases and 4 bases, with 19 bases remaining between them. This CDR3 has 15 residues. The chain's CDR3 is CAWRPLLASAYEQYF. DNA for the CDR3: TGTGCCTGGAGGCCCCTACTTGCCTCAGCTTACGAGCAGTACTTC.

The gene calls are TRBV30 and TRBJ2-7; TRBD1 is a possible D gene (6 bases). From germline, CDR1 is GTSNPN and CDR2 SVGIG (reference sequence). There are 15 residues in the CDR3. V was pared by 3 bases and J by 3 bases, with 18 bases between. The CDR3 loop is CAWSHRGQHFYEQYF. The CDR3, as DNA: TGTGCCTGGAGCCACCGAGGACAGCACTTCTACGAGCAGTACTTC.

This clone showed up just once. Here the CDR3 reads CASSLGLRGTYGYTF. The CDR3, as DNA: TGTGCCAGCAGCTTAGGACTTCGGGGCACCTATGGCTACACCTTC. The V call is TRBV7-2, the J call TRBJ1-2; D might be TRBD1 (5 bases). The CDR3 spans 15 residues. Germline CDR1 reads SGHTA; CDR2 reads FQGNSA. Trimming shortened V by 1 base and J by 4 bases, and 13 bases separated the two germline ends.

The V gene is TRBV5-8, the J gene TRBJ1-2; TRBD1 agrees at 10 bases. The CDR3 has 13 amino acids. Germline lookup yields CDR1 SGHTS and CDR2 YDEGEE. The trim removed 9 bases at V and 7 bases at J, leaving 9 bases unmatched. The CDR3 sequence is CAILRTGGFGYTF. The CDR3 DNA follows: TGTGCCATCCTTCGGACAGGGGGGTTTGGCTACACCTTC.

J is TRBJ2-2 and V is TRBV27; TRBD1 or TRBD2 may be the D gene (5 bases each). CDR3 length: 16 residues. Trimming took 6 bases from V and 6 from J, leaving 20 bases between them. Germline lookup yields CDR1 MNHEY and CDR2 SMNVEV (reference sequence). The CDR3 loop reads CASRGYGASNSGELFF. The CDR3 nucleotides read TGTGCCAGCAGAGGGTATGGGGCTAGCAACTCCGGGGAGCTGTTTTTT.

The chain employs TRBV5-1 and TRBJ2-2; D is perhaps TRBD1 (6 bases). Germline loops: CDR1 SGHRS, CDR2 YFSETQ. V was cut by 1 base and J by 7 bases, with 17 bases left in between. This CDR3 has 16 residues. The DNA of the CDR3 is TGCGCCAGCAGCTTGTACGCAGGGGCTTTTGTCGGGGAGCTGTTTTTT. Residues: CASSLYAGAFVGELFF.

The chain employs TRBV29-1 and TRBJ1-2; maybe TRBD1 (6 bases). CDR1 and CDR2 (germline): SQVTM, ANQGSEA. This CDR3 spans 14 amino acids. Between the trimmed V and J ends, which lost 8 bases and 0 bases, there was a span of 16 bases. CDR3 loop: CSFSAGGPNYGYTF. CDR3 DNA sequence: TGCAGCTTCTCCGCCGGGGGGCCTAACTATGGCTACACCTTC.